This T cell receptor beta chain was recorded in a study of blood T cell repertoires in COVID-19 (TCRdb year 2020). About the full investigation: Samples covering the acute and convalescent phases of COVID-19 were provided by collaborators in the United States, Italy and Spain. The prospective study material was composed of cDNA or gDNA derived from T cells, B-cell-depleted T cells, or PBMCs. Subjects who had been exposed to COVID-19, were actively infected with it, or had recovered from it provided the deeply sampled blood TCRbeta repertoires that made up the dataset. The repertoires were released in a freely available public database intended as a resource for research on the immune response to SARS-CoV-2. Samples were obtained from the ongoing ImmuneRACE study (first 160 participants) and from roughly 1,300 subjects provided by 6 global collaborators. The sample metadata nearly always contained a de-identified subject ID, COVID-19 status, age in years and sex. Where HLA class I and class II types were available, the types were taken from metadata supplied by the sample provider, not from assay-based typing.

Points the paper makes about the study in general: Clinical and demographic metadata were provided uncurated, with the amount varying by source and participant.

Whole blood was collected in K2EDTA tubes by collaborating institutions according to the institutions' own protocols. Collaborator samples were shipped for TCRbeta analysis as frozen whole blood, isolated PBMCs, or DNA extracted from either sample type. From the germline V gene, CDR1 is SGHTA and CDR2 is FQGNSA. Germline trimming amounts to 4 bases on V and 4 bases on J, with 13 as the count of junction bases outside the gene matches. CDR3 length: 17 amino acids, cysteine to phenylalanine. Only the CDR3 portion is preserved as DNA: 51 bases, with reading frame beginning at the first base. TCRbeta CDR3 regions were amplified from genomic DNA by means of the immunoSEQ Assay, a bias-controlled multiplex PCR. Turning to the authors' computational methods: Nucleated cell counts per sample were estimated from amplification of reference gene primers within the assay. Sequence reads were collapsed and filtered to measure the absolute abundance of every unique TCRbeta CDR3 rearrangement. For each sample, productive Simpson clonality was calculated by taking the square root of Simpson's diversity index across productive rearrangements. What TCRdb holds here is the immuneACCESS table cut down to in-frame rearrangements. Part of the clones is not present; checked against another copy, under half of the missing clones reflect an unresolved V gene, and the others are unexplained. The V and J calls and clone size are taken from that table; D and trimming were inferred from the DNA. This sample has about 35,000 clones in its table, and about 89% of those were observed once. The leading ten clones occupy 10% of the sample.

Concerning this clone itself: The antigen this receptor binds is unknown. Base qualities are not at hand, and no much larger clone is one base apart.

This clonotype was sampled from a man older than 75 with active COVID-19. The chain is encoded by TRBV7-2 joined to TRBJ2-1, with 7 middle bases fitting TRBD2. Sequenced sample: peripheral blood. CDR3 reads: CASSYPLKRGIYNEQFF. The DNA sequence reads TGTGCCAGCAGCTACCCCCTAAAGCGGGGCATTTACAATGAGCAGTTCTTC.